This TCR beta chain was retrieved from a study of Ad26.COV2.S vaccination and SARS-CoV-2 variants (TCRdb year 2021). Broadly, across the study: Donors in the vaccine arm were drawn from COV1001, a phase I-IIa trial of Ad26.COV2.S in healthy adults that was multicentre, randomized, double-blind and placebo-controlled. Throughout the experiments and outcome assessment, investigators stayed blinded to trial group allocation. The specificity and breadth of SARS-CoV-2-reactive T cell receptors after Ad26.COV2.S vaccination were assessed by TCRbeta repertoire sequencing. The TCR-sequenced set comprised about 32 samples: some 20 Ad26.COV2.S vaccine recipients, 5 placebo recipients and 8 SARS-CoV-2 convalescent individuals. Participants in the trial were split at random into five groups of five each, receiving low-dose or high-dose Ad26.COV2.S once or twice, or else placebo on both occasions. Dosing of Ad26.COV2.S was intramuscular, at either 5x10^10 or 1x10^11 viral particles, delivered as one shot or as two shots spaced 56 days apart.

The CDR1 and CDR2 encoded by the germline V gene (reference sequence) are SGHNT and YYREEE. Taken from cysteine to phenylalanine, the CDR3 has 14 residues. The kept DNA is CDR3 alone, 42 bases in frame from the first base. Cut back by 0 bases and 2 bases, the V and J ends lie 8 bases apart. Points the paper makes about the study in general: It was noted by the authors that total T cell responses may have been underestimated by the TCR breadth and depth analyses. After vaccination, substantial breadth of spike-specific CD8+ and CD4+ T cell responses was reported. Non-spike TCR breadth was comparable between vaccine and placebo recipients, consistent with the vaccine containing only spike. The study was not powered for comparison of responses between vaccine doses or regimens. Spike-specific TCR breadth was higher in Ad26.COV2.S recipients than in placebo recipients (P = 0.0014).

The immunoSEQ Assay was used to sequence TCRbeta CDR3 regions. After extraction, genomic DNA underwent amplification by bias-controlled multiplex PCR, followed by high-throughput sequencing. Under the source paper's analysis protocol: To quantify the absolute abundance of each unique TCRbeta CDR3 region, sequences were collapsed and filtered. T cell fraction was estimated by normalization of TCRbeta template counts to usable DNA, with usable DNA being measured through amplification of reference genes present in all nucleated cells. Repertoire TCRs were annotated as SARS-CoV-2-specific when V gene, CDR3 amino acid sequence and J gene were exactly matched to a known reactive TCR set. MIRA supplied the reference SARS-CoV-2 TCR set, which was filtered for enrichment in COVID-19-positive ImmuneCODE repertoires so that public or cross-reactive TCRs were removed. Using the MIRA antigens, annotated TCRs were further analysed by specific ORF or by position within an ORF. Breadth was defined as annotated unique rearrangements over total unique productive rearrangements; depth was the summed frequency of those rearrangements. TCR breadth was compared between groups using two-sided Wilcoxon rank-sum tests. TCRdb retrieved this table from immuneACCESS and kept in-frame rearrangements only. Not all clones are present; in checked studies, unresolved V genes account for under half, and no reason is known for the remainder. The V and J calls and clone size are taken from that table; D and trimming were inferred from the DNA. The sample has roughly 380,000 clones on record, over 75% of them singletons. The ten top clones hold about 3.4% of the sample.

What this sample's treatment or condition label stands for: about 20 received Ad26.COV2.S at low or high dose, single or two shots; several received placebo; per-sample allocation not given. Repertoires of vaccine and placebo recipients were sequenced from samples collected on day 63 after the first injection. Between 29 July and 7 August 2020, Cohort 1b enrolled fewer than 30 adults aged 18-55 years at one site in Boston, USA. Ad26.COV2.S consisted of a replication-incompetent adenovirus type 26 vector by which a prefusion-stabilized SARS-CoV-2 spike protein from the original Wuhan strain was expressed. With respect to this clone: No cognate antigen has been identified for it. The record has no base qualities; no much larger clone is one base away.

This specimen consisted of peripheral blood, obtained in a trial of Ad26.COV2.S vaccine versus placebo. In this chain, TRBV5-4 is recombined with TRBJ1-2; TRBD1 is a possible D gene, resting on 5 matching bases. The clonotype was recovered from a person between 18 and 65 years old who received the Ad26.COV2.S COVID-19 vaccine or a placebo. The DNA sequence is given as TGTGCCAGCAGCTTGGGGGGGATGAACTATGGCTACACCTTC. This yields the protein CASSLGGMNYGYTF.